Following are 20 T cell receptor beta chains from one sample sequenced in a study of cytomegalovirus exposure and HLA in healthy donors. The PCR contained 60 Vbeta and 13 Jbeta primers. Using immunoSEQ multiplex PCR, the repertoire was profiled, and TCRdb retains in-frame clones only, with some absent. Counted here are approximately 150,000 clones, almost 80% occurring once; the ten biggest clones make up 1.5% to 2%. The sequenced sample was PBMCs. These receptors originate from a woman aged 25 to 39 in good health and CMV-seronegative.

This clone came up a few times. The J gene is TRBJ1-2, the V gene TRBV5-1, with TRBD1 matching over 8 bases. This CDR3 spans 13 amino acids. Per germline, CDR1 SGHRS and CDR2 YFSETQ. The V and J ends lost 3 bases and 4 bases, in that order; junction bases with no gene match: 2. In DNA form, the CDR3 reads TGCGCCAGCAGCTCGCAGGGGGCCTATGGCTACACCTTC. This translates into CASSSQGAYGYTF.

The CDR3 protein is CASSPVSGGYTF. The CDR3 DNA sequence: TGTGCCAGCAGCCCTGTCAGCGGTGGCTACACCTTC. This chain links TRBV5-4 with TRBJ1-2; unclear D gene. Trimming shortened V by 4 bases and J by 7 bases, and 11 bases separated the two germline ends. Germline V gene data show CDR1 as SGHNT and CDR2 as YYREEE (reference sequence). The CDR3 runs to 12 residues.

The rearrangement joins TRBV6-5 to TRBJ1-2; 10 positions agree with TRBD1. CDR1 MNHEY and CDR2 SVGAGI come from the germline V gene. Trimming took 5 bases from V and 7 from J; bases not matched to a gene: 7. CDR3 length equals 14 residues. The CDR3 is CASSKSRQGAGYTF. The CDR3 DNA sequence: TGTGCCAGCAGTAAGTCACGACAGGGGGCTGGCTACACCTTC.

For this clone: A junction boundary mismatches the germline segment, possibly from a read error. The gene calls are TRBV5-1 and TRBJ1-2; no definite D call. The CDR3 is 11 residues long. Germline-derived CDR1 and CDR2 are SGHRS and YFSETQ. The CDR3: CASRLGEGYTF. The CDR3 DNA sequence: TGCGCCAGCAGGTTGGGTGAGGGCTACACCTTC.

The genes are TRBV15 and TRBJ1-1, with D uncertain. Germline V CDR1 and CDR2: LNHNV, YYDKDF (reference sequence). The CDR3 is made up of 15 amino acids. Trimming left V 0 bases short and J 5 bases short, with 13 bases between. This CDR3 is CATSRDRSPGTEAFF. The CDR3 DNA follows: TGTGCCACCAGCAGAGACAGGTCCCCTGGGACTGAAGCTTTCTTT.

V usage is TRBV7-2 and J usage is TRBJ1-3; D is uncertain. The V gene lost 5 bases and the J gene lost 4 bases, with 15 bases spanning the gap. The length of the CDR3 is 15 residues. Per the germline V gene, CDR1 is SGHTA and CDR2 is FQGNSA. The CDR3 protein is CASSPPSRSGNTIYF. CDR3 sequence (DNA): TGTGCCAGCAGCCCTCCCTCCAGATCGGGAAACACCATATATTTT.

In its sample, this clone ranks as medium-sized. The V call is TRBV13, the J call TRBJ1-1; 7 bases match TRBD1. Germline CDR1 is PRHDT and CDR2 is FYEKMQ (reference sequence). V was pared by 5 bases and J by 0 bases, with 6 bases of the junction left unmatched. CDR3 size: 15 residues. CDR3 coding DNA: TGTGCCAGCAGCGTCTGGGACAGTTTGAACACTGAAGCTTTCTTT. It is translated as CASSVWDSLNTEAFF.

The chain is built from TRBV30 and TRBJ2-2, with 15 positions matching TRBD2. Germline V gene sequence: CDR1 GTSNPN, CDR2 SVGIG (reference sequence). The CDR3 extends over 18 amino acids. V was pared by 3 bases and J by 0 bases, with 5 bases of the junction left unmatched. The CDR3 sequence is CAWRGGTSGRTNTGELFF. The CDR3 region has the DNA TGTGCCTGGAGGGGAGGGACTAGCGGGAGGACGAACACCGGGGAGCTGTTTTTT.

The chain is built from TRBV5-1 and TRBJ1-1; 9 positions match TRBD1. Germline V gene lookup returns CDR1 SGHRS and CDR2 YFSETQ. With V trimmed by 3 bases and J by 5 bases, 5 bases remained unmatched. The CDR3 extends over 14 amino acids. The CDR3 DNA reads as TGCGCCAGCAGCTCTACAGGGGGCCTGACTGAAGCTTTCTTT. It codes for CASSSTGGLTEAFF.

The CDR3 here is CASSLAGTGETQYF. CDR3 DNA sequence: TGTGCCAGCAGCTTGGCCGGGACAGGGGAGACCCAGTACTTC. The genes are TRBV5-4 and TRBJ2-5, with 9 bases fitting TRBD1. Germline values: CDR1 SGHNT, CDR2 YYREEE (reference sequence). The CDR3 loop spans 14 amino acids. The V segment lost 0 bases and the J segment 5 bases; nucleotides outside the gene matches: 2.

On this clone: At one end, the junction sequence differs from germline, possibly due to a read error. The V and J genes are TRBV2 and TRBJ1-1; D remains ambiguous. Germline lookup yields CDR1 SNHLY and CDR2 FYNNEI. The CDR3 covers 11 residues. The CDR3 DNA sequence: TGTGCCAGCAGTGAACGTCAGATCGAACGATTT. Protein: CASSERQIERF.

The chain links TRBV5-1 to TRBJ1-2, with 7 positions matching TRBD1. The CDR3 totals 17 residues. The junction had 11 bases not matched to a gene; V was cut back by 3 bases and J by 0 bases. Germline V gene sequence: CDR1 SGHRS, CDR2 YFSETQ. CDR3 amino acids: CASSSFGTESPNYGYTF. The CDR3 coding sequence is TGCGCCAGCAGCTCGTTCGGGACAGAGTCTCCTAACTATGGCTACACCTTC.

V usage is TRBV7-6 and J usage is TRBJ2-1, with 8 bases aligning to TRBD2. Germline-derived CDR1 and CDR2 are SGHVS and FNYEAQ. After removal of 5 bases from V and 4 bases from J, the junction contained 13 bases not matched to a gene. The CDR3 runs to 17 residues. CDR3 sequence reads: CASSPGGVAGTYNEQFF. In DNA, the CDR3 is TGTGCCAGCAGCCCGGGAGGGGTGGCGGGAACATACAATGAGCAGTTCTTC.

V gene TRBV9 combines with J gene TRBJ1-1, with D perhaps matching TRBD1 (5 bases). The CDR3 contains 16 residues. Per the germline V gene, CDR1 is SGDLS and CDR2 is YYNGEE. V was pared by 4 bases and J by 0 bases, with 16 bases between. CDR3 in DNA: TGTGCCAGCAGCCCTACCCCGACAGTTATGAACACTGAAGCTTTCTTT. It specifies CASSPTPTVMNTEAFF.

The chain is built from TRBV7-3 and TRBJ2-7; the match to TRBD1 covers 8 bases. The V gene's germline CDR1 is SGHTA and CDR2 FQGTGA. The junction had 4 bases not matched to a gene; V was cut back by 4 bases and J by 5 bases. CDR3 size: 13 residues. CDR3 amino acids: CASSYQGAHEQYF. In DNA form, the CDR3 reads TGTGCCAGCAGCTACCAGGGGGCCCACGAGCAGTACTTC.

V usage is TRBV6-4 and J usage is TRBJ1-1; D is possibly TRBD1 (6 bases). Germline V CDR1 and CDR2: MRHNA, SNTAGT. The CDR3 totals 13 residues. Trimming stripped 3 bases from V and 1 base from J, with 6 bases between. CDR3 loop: CASSEQGNTEAFF. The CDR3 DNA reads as TGTGCCAGCAGTGAACAGGGGAACACTGAAGCTTTCTTT.

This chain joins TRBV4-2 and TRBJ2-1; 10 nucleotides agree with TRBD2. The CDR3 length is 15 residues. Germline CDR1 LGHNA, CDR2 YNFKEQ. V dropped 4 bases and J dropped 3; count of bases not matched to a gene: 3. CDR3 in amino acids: CASSPERGGYNEQFF. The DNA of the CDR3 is TGTGCCAGCAGCCCGGAGCGGGGGGGCTACAATGAGCAGTTCTTC.

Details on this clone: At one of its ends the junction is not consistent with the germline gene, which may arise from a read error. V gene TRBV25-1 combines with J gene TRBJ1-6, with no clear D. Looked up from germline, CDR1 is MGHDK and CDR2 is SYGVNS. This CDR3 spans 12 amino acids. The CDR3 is CASSEAPSALHF. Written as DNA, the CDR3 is TGTGCCAGCAGTGAAGCCCCTTCAGCCCTCCACTTT. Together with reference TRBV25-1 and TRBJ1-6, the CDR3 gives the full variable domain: EADIYQTPRYLVIGTGKKITLECSQTMGHDKMYWYQQDPGMELHLIHYSYGVNSTEKGDLSSESTVSRIRTEHFPLTLESARPSHTSQYLCASSEAPSALHFGNGTRLTVT.

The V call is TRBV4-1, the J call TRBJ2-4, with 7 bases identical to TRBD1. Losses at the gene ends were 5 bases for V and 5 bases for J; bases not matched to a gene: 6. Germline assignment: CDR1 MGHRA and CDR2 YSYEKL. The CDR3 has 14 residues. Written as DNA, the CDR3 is TGCGCCAGCAGCGTGACCGGGACAGAAAACATTCAGTACTTC. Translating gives CASSVTGTENIQYF.

CDR3 sequence: CASSQEESTIYF. The CDR3 DNA follows: TGTGCCAGCAGCCAAGAGGAAAGCACCATATATTTT. The chain links TRBV7-9 to TRBJ1-3; D is ambiguous. This CDR3 comprises 12 residues. Trimming pared 5 bases from V and 9 bases from J, leaving 11 bases between. Germline CDR1 SEHNR, CDR2 FQNEAQ (reference sequence). The complete variable domain, with remaining parts taken from reference TRBV7-9 and TRBJ1-3, reads DTGVSQNPRHKITKRGQNVTFRCDPISEHNRLYWYRQTLGQGPEFLTYFQNEAQLEKSRLLSDRFSAERPKGSFSTLEIQRTEQGDSAMYLCASSQEESTIYFGEGSWLTVV.